This TCR beta chain was sequenced during a study of blood T cell repertoires in COVID-19. This CDR3 is 14 amino acids long. Germline CDR1 reads LGHNA; CDR2 reads YSLEER. The V end was cut by 0 bases, the J end by 6 bases, with 9 bases between. Repertoires were generated with immunoSEQ multiplex PCR, while TCRdb's copy carries only in-frame clones and drops some. The sample shows 260,000 or so clones, nearly 90% of them seen only once. This clone was detected only once. This sequence joins TRBV4-3 and TRBJ2-4; no clear D gene. Sequenced: peripheral blood. The source is a human donor in a cohort sampled during active COVID-19. The CDR3 DNA reads as TGCGCCAGCAGCCAAGATTCCCCAGGAAACATTCAGTACTTC. It specifies CASSQDSPGNIQYF.